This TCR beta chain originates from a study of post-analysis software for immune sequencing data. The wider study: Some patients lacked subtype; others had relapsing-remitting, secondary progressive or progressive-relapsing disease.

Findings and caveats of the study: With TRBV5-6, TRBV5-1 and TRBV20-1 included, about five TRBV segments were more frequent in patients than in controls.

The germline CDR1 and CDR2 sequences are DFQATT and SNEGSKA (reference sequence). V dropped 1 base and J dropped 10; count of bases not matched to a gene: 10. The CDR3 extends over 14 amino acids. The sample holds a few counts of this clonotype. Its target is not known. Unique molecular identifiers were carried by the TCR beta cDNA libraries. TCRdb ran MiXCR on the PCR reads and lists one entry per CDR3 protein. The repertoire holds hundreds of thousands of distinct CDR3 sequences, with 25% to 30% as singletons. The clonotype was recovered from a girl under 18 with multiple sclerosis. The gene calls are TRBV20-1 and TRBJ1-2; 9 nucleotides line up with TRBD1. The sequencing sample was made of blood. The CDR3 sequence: CSARVRVRTGAYTF. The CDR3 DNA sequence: TGCAGTGCTAGAGTCCGGGTTAGGACAGGGGCCTACACCTTC.